This entry is about one T cell receptor (beta chain). Other DNA sequences in this sample translate to the same CDR3. TCRdb keeps only in-frame clones here, not all; method: immunoSEQ multiplex PCR. The data contain approximately 2,300,000 clones, 92% of them singletons. The entry originates in a study of shared clonotypes between healthy human individuals. This CDR3 spans 11 amino acids. The V gene lost 4 bases and the J gene lost 3 bases, with 5 bases spanning the gap. Germline loops: CDR1 SGHRS, CDR2 YFSETQ. The sequenced sample was naive CD4+ T cells from PBMCs. Noted subset: CD45RA+ positively selected. The sequence came from a man between 18 and 35 years old in good health. Some clones in this sample may be carry-over from other donors' samples. The J gene is TRBJ2-7, the V gene TRBV5-1; unclear D gene. The CDR3 DNA is TGCGCCAGCAGCGGCAGCTACGAGCAGTACTTC. As protein: CASSGSYEQYF.